This T cell receptor beta chain was sequenced for a study of patients and donors after allogeneic stem cell transplantation (dated by TCRdb to about 2020). CDR3 length: 12 amino acids, cysteine to phenylalanine. Of all the DNA, just the CDR3 is kept, 36 bases in frame from base 1. Trimming at the junction amounts to 7 bases on V and 6 bases on J, and the germline ends lie 12 bases apart. The germline V gene (reference sequence) specifies SEHNR as CDR1 and FQNEAQ as CDR2. Library generation was performed with RT-PCR. The sequencing machine was a NextSeq 550. TCRdb reprocessing: public reads trimmed at Q25 with fastp, clones called with MiXCR, in-frame beta chains kept. One record per CDR3 amino acid sequence lists the most common genes and DNA. Across this sample there are about 150,000 distinct CDR3 sequences, with approximately 35% seen only once. The top ten hold around 50% of the sample. Points on this clonotype: Its antigen remains undetermined. The record has no base qualities; no much larger clone is one base away.

The specimen was blood, either unsorted or a sorted T cell fraction (not recorded which). This chain joins TRBV7-9 to TRBJ1-2, with the D gene call left open. The receptor was derived from a human donor who was either an allogeneic HSCT recipient or a stem cell or donor lymphocyte infusion donor (not recorded which). It is not recorded whose cells these are; they may come from a transplant donor. CDR3 protein: CASTEPPDGYTF. At the DNA level, the sequence is TGTGCCAGCACCGAGCCCCCGGATGGCTACACCTTC.